This T cell receptor (beta chain) was documented in a study of T cells expressing NK-cell markers. The overall study: Researchers got TCR beta repertoires out of sorted CD3+CD56+NKG2C+, CD3+CD56+NKG2C- and CD3+CD56-NKG2C+ T cells. Findings and caveats of the study: NKG2C+ dominant clonotype frequencies in six or seven donors were about 1.0-7.0% of CD8+ T cells.

About this clonotype itself: Its target is unknown.

Researchers built TCR beta cDNA using 5'RACE template switching with UMIs. After re-calling the 5' RACE reads, TCRdb lists one entry per CDR3 protein, DNA absent. Its clone listing holds 350,000 to 450,000 distinct CDR3 sequences. The sequenced sample consisted of blood T cells: a sorted CD56 or NKG2C T cell subset, CD4+ or CD8+ T cells, or bulk PBMC T cells (not recorded which). The sequence was obtained from a man aged 18-75 years in good health.

CDR3 sequence: CASSQNRGVSYEQYF. The rearrangement joins TRBV4-1 to TRBJ2-7; TCRdb calls TRBD1, which cannot be checked without DNA. This CDR3 is built from 15 residues. CDR1 is MGHRA, CDR2 YSYEKL, per germline.